This TCR beta chain was identified during a study of human T cells and chemical hapten exposure. In its sample, this clonotype was seen many times. Noted time point: pre-sensitization, week 0. As to treatment: therapeutic diphenylcyclopropenone sensitization with weekly scalp DPC. One entry per CDR3 protein results from TCRdb running MiXCR on the RACE reads. The table lists 350,000 to 400,000 distinct CDR3 sequences, 5% to 6.5% of them singletons, with just over 2.5% in the top ten. CDR3 length equals 15 residues. V shed 3 bases and J shed 3 bases, with 13 bases lying between them. The germline CDR1 and CDR2 sequences are LGHNA and YSLEER.

The TCR was taken from a woman aged 50 to 60 with alopecia areata. Some clones in this sample may be carry-over from other donors' samples. V is TRBV4-3 and J is TRBJ2-3; D is unresolved. This specimen was whole blood, taken in connection with sensitization to the hapten diphenylcyclopropenone (DPC). CDR3 sequence (DNA): TGCGCCAGCAGCCAGACCTGGGTTCCTACAGATACGCAGTATTTT. This encodes CASSQTWVPTDTQYF.